The clone carrying this T cell receptor beta chain was counted ten times or more. Its specificity is unknown. This specimen comes from a study of T cell repertoires in cytomegalovirus infection. Study in general: Signatures in public TCR beta sequences pointed to both CMV infection and matching HLA type.

This CDR3 has 16 amino acids. The V end lost 4 bases, the J end lost 4 bases, and 19 bases lay between the germline ends. From the reads, TCRdb called clonotypes with MiXCR, one entry per CDR3 protein. This sample carries 210,000 or so distinct CDR3 sequences, about 5.9% of them seen once, and the ten largest clones take under 7%. Study-level points and caveats: The study found HLA-C-restricted CMV-specific TCR beta clonotypes dominating the ex vivo response.

V usage is TRBV12-3 or TRBV12-4 and J usage is TRBJ1-1; perhaps TRBD1 as D (5 bases). This receptor was identified in a human donor in good health (CMV status not recorded). Some clones in this sample may be carry-over from other donors' samples. The sample consisted of PBMCs. The CDR3 sequence is CASSWGGGSILTEAFF. The CDR3 DNA is TGTGCCAGCAGTTGGGGCGGGGGGTCAATCCTCACTGAAGCTTTCTTT.